Listed below are T cell receptor beta chains from one sample, sequenced in a study of T cell responses to AZD1222 COVID-19 vaccine. Only in-frame clones appear in the TCRdb table, and some are missing; sequencing was by immunoSEQ multiplex PCR. Here the sample spans 95,000 to 100,000 clones, about 90% being singletons. This specimen consisted of peripheral blood, obtained on day 0 of AZD1222 vaccination. These receptors came from an adult in good health. CDR3s include the opening cysteine and the closing phenylalanine or tryptophan. The D gene is left open where the match is weak. Only some rows state a clone size, as once, few, many or a class for expanded clones.

abundance,j_gene,d_gene,v_gene,len,CDR3aa
once,TRBJ1-5,.,TRBV2,17,CASSSITGGSGNQPQHF
.,TRBJ2-1,TRBD2,TRBV7-3,15,CASSSTSGAGSGQFF
.,TRBJ1-2,TRBD1,TRBV28,13,CASRRDRVQGYTF
once,TRBJ2-7,TRBD2,TRBV5-1,18,CASSLEEGTRGFVYEQYF
once,TRBJ1-6,.,TRBV2,14,CASSERVSNSPLHF
.,TRBJ1-2,.,TRBV28,15,CASSFLEQHNYGYTF
.,TRBJ1-6,TRBD1,TRBV5-1,17,CASSLVEQGASNSPLHF
.,TRBJ1-1,.,TRBV20-1,11,CSASFLTEAFF
.,TRBJ2-1,TRBD2,TRBV30,16,CAWSPGLAGGRNEQFF
.,TRBJ1-2,TRBD1,TRBV5-6,15,CASSYTGTGSYGYTF
.,TRBJ2-7,TRBD2,TRBV10-3,19,CAIRNPPGTSSLPSYEQYF
.,TRBJ1-2,.,TRBV30,13,CAWSENRNYGYTF
.,TRBJ2-7,.,TRBV19,16,CASSIRGLSSSYEQYF
.,TRBJ1-5,.,TRBV10-3,14,CAISESGGDQPQHF
few,TRBJ1-1,TRBD1,TRBV5-1,14,CASSSNRGNTEAFF